What follows are 21 T cell receptor beta chains derived from one specimen sequenced in a study of CXCR3-negative and CXCR3-positive naive CD8 T cells. Carrying UMI labels, the TRB cDNA libraries were prepared through 5' RACE. TCRdb reprocessed the 5' RACE reads and keeps a single row for each CDR3 protein, giving no DNA. The table for this sample gives about 58,000 distinct CDR3 sequences. The specimen was naive CXCR3- CD8+ T cells from blood. The subset here: CD45RO-CCR7+CD27+CD95- naive CD8+ T cells lacking CXCR3 (TNR3-). These receptors all come from a human donor in good health. Some clones in this sample may be carry-over from other donors' samples.

The V and J genes are TRBV29-1 and TRBJ2-1; checking the TCRdb D call of TRBD2 is not possible without DNA. The CDR3 contains 11 residues. Germline V gene sequence: CDR1 SQVTM, CDR2 ANQGSEA. CDR3: CSAILAYEQFF.

J is TRBJ1-2 and V is TRBV4-3; the D gene TCRdb calls, TRBD1, cannot be checked with no DNA. Germline CDR1 and CDR2: LGHNA and YSLEER. The CDR3 extends over 17 amino acids. CDR3 protein: CASSQDGSPGTSVGYTF.

CDR3 loop: CSVEGSYNEQFF. This chain uses TRBV29-1 with TRBJ2-1. The CDR3 sequence is 12 residues long. CDR1 and CDR2 from the germline V gene are SQVTM and ANQGSEA.

The chain couples TRBV7-9 to TRBJ2-2. This CDR3 is 14 amino acids long. CDR1 and CDR2 from the germline V gene are SEHNR and FQNEAQ (reference sequence). CDR3 region: CASTSAGNTGELFF. Drawing the rest from reference TRBV7-9 and TRBJ2-2, the complete variable domain is DTGVSQNPRHKITKRGQNVTFRCDPISEHNRLYWYRQTLGQGPEFLTYFQNEAQLEKSRLLSDRFSAERPKGSFSTLEIQRTEQGDSAMYLCASTSAGNTGELFFGEGSRLTVL.

The CDR3 here is CASSLPGQGNTEAFF. The V and J genes are TRBV7-9 and TRBJ1-1; TCRdb returns TRBD1, unconfirmable since there is no DNA. Germline CDR1 and CDR2: SEHNR and FQNEAQ (reference sequence). The CDR3 has 15 amino acids.

This sequence joins TRBV19 and TRBJ2-3; TCRdb indicates TRBD1, and absent DNA this call remains unverified. There are 16 residues in the CDR3. CDR1 is LNHDA, CDR2 SQIVND, per germline (reference sequence). The chain's CDR3 is CASSARDTPRTDTQYF.

The V and J genes are TRBV5-5 and TRBJ2-7. This CDR3 contains 15 residues. In germline, CDR1 is SGHKS, CDR2 YYEKEE (reference sequence). CDR3 protein: CASSLLPDSSYEQYF.

This chain joins TRBV12-3 or TRBV12-4 and TRBJ2-7. There are 13 residues in the CDR3. The CDR3 loop reads CASSFVSTYEQYF.

This chain connects TRBV19 to TRBJ1-2; TCRdb's D call, TRBD1, is unchecked because there is no DNA. Germline-derived CDR1 and CDR2 are LNHDA and SQIVND (reference sequence). The CDR3 has 13 residues. The CDR3 loop reads CASNPGANYGYTF.

The gene calls are TRBV6-2 or TRBV6-3 and TRBJ1-2; the D call from TCRdb, TRBD1, cannot be confirmed without DNA. The CDR3 length is 16 residues. Germline-derived CDR1 and CDR2 are MNHEY and SVGEGT. The CDR3 is CASSYVTGSILRGYTF.

The J gene is TRBJ2-3, the V gene TRBV11-2. Germline values: CDR1 SGHAT, CDR2 FQNNGV. The CDR3 covers 12 residues. This CDR3 is CASSFVSDTQYF. Drawing the rest from reference TRBV11-2 and TRBJ2-3, the complete variable domain is EAGVAQSPRYKIIEKRQSVAFWCNPISGHATLYWYQQILGQGPKLLIQFQNNGVVDDSQLPKDRFSAERLKGVDSTLKIQPAKLEDSAVYLCASSFVSDTQYFGPGTRLTVL.

The chain uses TRBV28 and TRBJ2-1. This CDR3 comprises 15 residues. The V gene's germline CDR1 is MDHEN and CDR2 SYDVKM. The CDR3 sequence is CASSFTPSSYNEQFF.

This chain connects TRBV29-1 to TRBJ1-4; absent DNA, TCRdb's TRBD1 call cannot be checked. Germline V lookup: CDR1 SQVTM, CDR2 ANQGSEA. The CDR3 runs 13 residues. CDR3 region: CSVVWGIDEKLFF.

The chain uses TRBV27 and TRBJ2-7; TCRdb's assignment of TRBD2 cannot be checked, as there is no DNA. Germline values: CDR1 MNHEY, CDR2 SMNVEV (reference sequence). The CDR3 is 14 amino acids. The CDR3 loop reads CASGLNFEGIEQYF.

This sequence joins TRBV6-2 or TRBV6-3 and TRBJ2-1; the D call of TRBD2 rests on TCRdb alone, since no DNA is present to check it. The CDR3 runs 16 residues. Germline V gene sequence: CDR1 MNHEY, CDR2 SVGEGT. This chain's CDR3 is CASSDTTSGVYNEQFF.

This sequence joins TRBV5-6 and TRBJ2-2. Germline V gene data show CDR1 as SGHDT and CDR2 as YYEEEE. CDR3 length: 17 amino acids. CDR3 region: CASTGGRGYVPPGELFF.

The V gene is TRBV5-1, the J gene TRBJ1-1; TCRdb gives TRBD1 as the D gene, but with no DNA this cannot be confirmed. Germline-derived CDR1 and CDR2 are SGHRS and YFSETQ. CDR3 length: 14 amino acids. This CDR3 reads CASTFQTGGNEAFF.

The chain links TRBV6-2 or TRBV6-3 to TRBJ1-1. The length of the CDR3 is 14 residues. In germline, CDR1 is MNHEY, CDR2 SVGEGT. The CDR3 loop reads CASRDAGMNTEAFF.

V gene TRBV29-1 combines with J gene TRBJ2-7; TCRdb names TRBD1, which stays unverified in the absence of DNA. CDR1 SQVTM and CDR2 ANQGSEA come from the germline V gene. The length of the CDR3 is 14 residues. CDR3 amino acids: CSVGSGRRPYEQYF.

This chain joins TRBV6-2 or TRBV6-3 and TRBJ2-3; TCRdb designates TRBD2, a call that cannot be tested without DNA. The germline V gene encodes CDR1 MNHEY and CDR2 SVGEGT. This CDR3 is built from 17 residues. The CDR3 is CASSYSRGERGTDTQYF.

The V call is TRBV5-1, the J call TRBJ2-3. Germline values: CDR1 SGHRS, CDR2 YFSETQ. The CDR3 loop spans 14 amino acids. CDR3: CASSLAGTTDTQYF. The variable domain in full, with the rest retrieved from reference TRBV5-1 and TRBJ2-3, is KAGVTQTPRYLIKTRGQQVTLSCSPISGHRSVSWYQQTPGQGLQFLFEYFSETQRNKGNFPGRFSGRQFSNSRSEMNVSTLELGDSALYLCASSLAGTTDTQYFGPGTRLTVL.